This T cell receptor beta chain is from a study of beta chain features in type 1 diabetes. Study overall: The number of sorted cells examined across all samples was under 130,000,000.

Per the germline V gene, CDR1 is MNHEY and CDR2 is SVGAGI. CDR3 length equals 14 residues. Between the trimmed V and J ends, which lost 0 bases and 4 bases, there was a span of 9 bases. As concerns this clone: The antigen remains unidentified. A much bigger clone sits one base away, suggesting this may be a read error. The identical CDR3 is also encoded by other nucleotide sequences in the sample.

The sequenced template was cDNA made from the entire isolated RNA. TCRdb keeps only in-frame clones here, not all; method: immunoSEQ multiplex PCR. The sample has 200,000 to 250,000 clones, about a tenth seen once. Study-wide findings and caveats: A pattern of fewer insertions and more deletions at VDJ junctions was seen in type 1 diabetes patients. The naive, central memory and Treg TCRB repertoires showed an apparent similarity that was greater among patients than among healthy donors.

This chain connects TRBV6-5 to TRBJ2-5; no clear D. The clonotype originates from a man between 18 and 35 years old in good health. Sequences were obtained from central memory CD4+ T cells from blood. The chain's CDR3 is CASSYSALGETQYF. The CDR3 coding sequence is TGTGCCAGCAGTTACTCTGCCCTTGGAGAGACCCAGTACTTC.